This TCR beta chain was documented in a study of read filtering for tumor transcriptome and immune sequencing. Study conclusions and caveats: Single-read clonotypes: 80% to 90% of IR-seq clonotypes (roughly 3.2% of reads), 74.6% of RNA-seq clonotypes (roughly 49% of reads).

Points on this clonotype: What it recognizes is unknown.

Looked up from germline, CDR1 is DFQATT and CDR2 is SNEGSKA (reference sequence). This CDR3 contains 16 residues. V lost 3 bases and J lost 2, with 18 bases in between. This library used around 400 ng RNA and molecular barcoded adaptors spanning alpha/delta and beta/gamma chains. One entry per CDR3 protein, called by TCRdb with MiXCR from the reads. The sample includes 30,000 to 40,000 distinct CDR3 sequences, approximately 10% of them seen just once. The TCR sequence derives from a donor older than 35 with multiple myeloma. This rearrangement joins TRBV20-1 to TRBJ2-3, with unresolved D. Specimen: a population of CD138-negative cells sorted from bone marrow. CDR3 in DNA: TGCAGTGCTAGGGATTTAATCGGCGTACTCACAGATACGCAGTATTTT. Protein product: CSARDLIGVLTDTQYF.